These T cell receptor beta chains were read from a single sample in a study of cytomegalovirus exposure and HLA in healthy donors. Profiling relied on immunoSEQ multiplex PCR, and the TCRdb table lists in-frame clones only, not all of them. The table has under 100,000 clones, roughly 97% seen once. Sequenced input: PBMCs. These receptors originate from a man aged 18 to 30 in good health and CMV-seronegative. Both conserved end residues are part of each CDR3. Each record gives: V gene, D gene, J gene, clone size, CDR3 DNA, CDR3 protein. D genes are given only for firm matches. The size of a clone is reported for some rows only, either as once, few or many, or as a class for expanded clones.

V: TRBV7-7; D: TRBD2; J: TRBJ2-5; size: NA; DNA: TGTGCTAGCAGCTACAGTGCTAGCGGGAAGCAAGAGACCCAGTACTTC; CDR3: CASSYSASGKQETQYF
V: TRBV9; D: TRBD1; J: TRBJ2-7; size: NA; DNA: TGTGCCAGCTCGACAGGACAGGGGGTTGGCGAGCAGTACTTC; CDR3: CASSTGQGVGEQYF
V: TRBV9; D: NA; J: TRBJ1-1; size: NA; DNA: TGTGCCAGCAGCGCGGACAGTGGAGCTTTCTTT; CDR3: CASSADSGAFF
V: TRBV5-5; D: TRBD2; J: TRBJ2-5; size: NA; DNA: TGTGCCAGCAGCTTGGCGAGGGCAGGACTAGTGGAGACCCAGTACTTC; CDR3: CASSLARAGLVETQYF
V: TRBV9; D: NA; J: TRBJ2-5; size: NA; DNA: TGTGCCAGCAGCGTATCGGTCATCCACGGAGAGACCCAGTACTTC; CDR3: CASSVSVIHGETQYF
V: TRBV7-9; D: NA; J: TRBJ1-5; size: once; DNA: TGTGCCAGCAGCTCGACAGAATATAGCAATCAGCCCCAGCATTTT; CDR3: CASSSTEYSNQPQHF
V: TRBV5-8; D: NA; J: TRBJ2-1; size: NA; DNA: TGTGCCAGCAGCTTGTACTGGCAGGGCAACTACAATGAGCAGTTCTTC; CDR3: CASSLYWQGNYNEQFF
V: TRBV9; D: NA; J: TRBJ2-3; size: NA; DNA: TGTGCCAGCAGCTTAGGAGGAGGGCCGACAGATACGCAGTATTTT; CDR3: CASSLGGGPTDTQYF
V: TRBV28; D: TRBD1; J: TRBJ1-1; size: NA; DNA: TGTGCCAGCAGTTTCAGGGGGCGCCGCACTGAAGCTTTCTTT; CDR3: CASSFRGRRTEAFF
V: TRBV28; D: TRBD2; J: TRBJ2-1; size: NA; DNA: TGTGCCAGCAGTCAGGGACTAGCGGGAGGGCCGGGGAATGAGCAGTTCTTC; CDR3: CASSQGLAGGPGNEQFF
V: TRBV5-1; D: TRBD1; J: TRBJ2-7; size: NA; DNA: TGCGCCAGCAGCTATGGACAGGTGAGCTCCTACGAGCAGTACTTC; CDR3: CASSYGQVSSYEQYF
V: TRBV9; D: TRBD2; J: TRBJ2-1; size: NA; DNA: TGTGCCAGCAGCGTAGCCAGCGGGGTATACAATGAGCAGTTCTTC; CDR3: CASSVASGVYNEQFF
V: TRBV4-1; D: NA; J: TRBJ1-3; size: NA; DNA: TGCGCCAGCAGCCAATTTTTTTGGGTGGAGAACACCATATATTTT; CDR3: CASSQFFWVENTIYF
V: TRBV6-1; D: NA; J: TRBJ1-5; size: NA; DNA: TGTGCCAGCGAAGCGGGACAATATCAGCCCCAGCATTTT; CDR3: CASEAGQYQPQHF
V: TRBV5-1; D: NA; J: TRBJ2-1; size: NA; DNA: TGCGCCAGCATGACTAAGGCTGAGCAGTTCTTC; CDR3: CASMTKAEQFF
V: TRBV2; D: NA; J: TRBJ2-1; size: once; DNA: TGTGCCAGCGAGCTCTCCTACAATGAGCAGTTCTTC; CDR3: CASELSYNEQFF
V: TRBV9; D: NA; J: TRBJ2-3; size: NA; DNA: TGTGCCAGCAGCGTAGGTGGAGGGGGCACAGATACGCAGTATTTT; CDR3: CASSVGGGGTDTQYF
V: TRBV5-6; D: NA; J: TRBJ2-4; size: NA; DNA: TGTGCCAGCAGCTTAATGACAGAGCTAGCCAAAAACATTCAGTACTTC; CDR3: CASSLMTELAKNIQYF
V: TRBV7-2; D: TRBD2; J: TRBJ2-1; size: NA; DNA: TGTGCCAGCAGCCCCGGGGTAGCGGGAGCTTCCTACAATGAGCAGTTCTTC; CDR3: CASSPGVAGASYNEQFF
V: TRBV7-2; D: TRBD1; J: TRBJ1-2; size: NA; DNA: TGTGCCAGCAGCCTCGGGACAGCTAACTATGGCTACACCTTC; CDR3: CASSLGTANYGYTF
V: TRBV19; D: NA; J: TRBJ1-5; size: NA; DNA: TGTGCCAGTAGCGGGACACCTAATCAGCCCCAGCATTTT; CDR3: CASSGTPNQPQHF
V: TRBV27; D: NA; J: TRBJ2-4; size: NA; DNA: TGTGCCAGCAGTTTATCAGCAGGGGTCAAAAACATTCAGTACTTC; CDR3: CASSLSAGVKNIQYF
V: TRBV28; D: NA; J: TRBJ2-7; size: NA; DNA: TGTGCCAGCAGTTTGGGCGGGAATCTTGCCTACGAGCAGTACTTC; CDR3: CASSLGGNLAYEQYF
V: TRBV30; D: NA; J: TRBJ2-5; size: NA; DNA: TGTGCCTGGAGCCCGGGACATCCACAAGAGACCCAGTACTTC; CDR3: CAWSPGHPQETQYF
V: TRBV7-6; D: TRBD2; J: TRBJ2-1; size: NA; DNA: TGTGCCAGCAGCTTAGGCGGGAGTACCGACAATGAGCAGTTCTTC; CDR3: CASSLGGSTDNEQFF
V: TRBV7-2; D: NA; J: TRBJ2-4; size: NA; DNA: TGTGCCAGCAGCTTAGAATCTAGGGGTTCAGCCAAAAACATTCAGTACTTC; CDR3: CASSLESRGSAKNIQYF
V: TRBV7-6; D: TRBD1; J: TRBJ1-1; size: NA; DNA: TGTGCCAGCAGCCCCAGACAGGGGACGAACACTGAAGCTTTCTTT; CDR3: CASSPRQGTNTEAFF
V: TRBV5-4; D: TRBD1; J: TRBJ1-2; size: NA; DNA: TGTGCCAGCAGCCCTGGTACGGGACAGGGGGCACCCTATGGCTACACCTTC; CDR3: CASSPGTGQGAPYGYTF
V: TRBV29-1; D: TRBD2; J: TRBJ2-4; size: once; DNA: TGCAGCGCCCGGGGAGGGTTGGCCAAAAACATTCAGTACTTC; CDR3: CSARGGLAKNIQYF
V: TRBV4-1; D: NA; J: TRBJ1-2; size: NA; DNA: TGCGCCAGCAGCCAAGAGGGGGGAGCCTACACCTTC; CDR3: CASSQEGGAYTF
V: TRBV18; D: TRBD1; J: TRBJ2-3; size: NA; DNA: TGTGCCAGCTCGCCAGACAGGGAAGGCACAGATACGCAGTATTTT; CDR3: CASSPDREGTDTQYF
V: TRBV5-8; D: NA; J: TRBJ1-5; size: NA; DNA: TGTGCCAGCAGCTCCCAATTTGGGAGACACAATAATCAGCCCCAGCATTTT; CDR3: CASSSQFGRHNNQPQHF
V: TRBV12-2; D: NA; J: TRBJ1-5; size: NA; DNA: TGTGCAAGTCGCTCCCAGGGTGAAAGGGATAGGGGCAATCAGCCCCAGCATTTT; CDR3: CASRSQGERDRGNQPQHF
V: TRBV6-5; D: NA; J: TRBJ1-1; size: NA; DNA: TGTGCCAGCAGTTACTCGGAGGGCGTCCTGACTGAAGCTTTCTTT; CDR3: CASSYSEGVLTEAFF
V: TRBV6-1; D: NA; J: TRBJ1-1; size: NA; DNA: TGTGCCAGCAGTGGAGGGCCGAACACTGAAGCTTTCTTT; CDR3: CASSGGPNTEAFF
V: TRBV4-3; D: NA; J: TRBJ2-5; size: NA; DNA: TGCGCCAGCAGCCAAGATCGGAGCCCTTTAGAGACCCAGTACTTC; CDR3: CASSQDRSPLETQYF
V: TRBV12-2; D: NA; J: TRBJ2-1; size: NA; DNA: TGTGCAAGTCGCCGCGGGGGGAAGCAGTTCTTC; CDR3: CASRRGGKQFF
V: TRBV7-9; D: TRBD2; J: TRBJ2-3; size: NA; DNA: TGTGCCAGCAGCTTACAGCGGGAGTACACAGATACGCAGTATTTT; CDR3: CASSLQREYTDTQYF
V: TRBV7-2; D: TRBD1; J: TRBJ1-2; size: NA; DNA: TGTGCCAGCAGGCATGACAGGGGCTATGGCTACACCTTC; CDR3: CASRHDRGYGYTF
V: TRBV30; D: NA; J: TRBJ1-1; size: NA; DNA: TGTGCCTGGAGTCGAACAGGGTGGGGAAACACTGAAGCTTTCTTT; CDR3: CAWSRTGWGNTEAFF
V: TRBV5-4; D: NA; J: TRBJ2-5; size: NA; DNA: TGTGCCGGAAGAAAAGAGGGCGGCCCCGAAGAGACCCAGTACTTC; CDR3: CAGRKEGGPEETQYF
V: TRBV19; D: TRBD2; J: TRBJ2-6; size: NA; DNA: TGTGCCAGTATAGGGCGGGAGACGCAATCTGGGGCCAACGTCCTGACTTTC; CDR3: CASIGRETQSGANVLTF
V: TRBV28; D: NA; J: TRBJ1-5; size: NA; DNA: TGTGCCAGCAGCGGACAATATAGCAATCAGCCCCAGCATTTT; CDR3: CASSGQYSNQPQHF
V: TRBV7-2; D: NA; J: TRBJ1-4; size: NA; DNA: TGTGCCAGCAGCGTAGGGGGGGGTGAAAAACTGTTTTTT; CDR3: CASSVGGGEKLFF
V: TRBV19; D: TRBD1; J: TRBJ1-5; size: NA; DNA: TGTGCCAGTAGTATAGATTGGACAGGGGGCGGGCGGCCCCAGCATTTT; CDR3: CASSIDWTGGGRPQHF
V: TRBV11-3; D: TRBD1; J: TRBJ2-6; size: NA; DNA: TGTGCCAGCAGCCAGACAGGGACCGGGGCCAACGTCCTGACTTTC; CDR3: CASSQTGTGANVLTF
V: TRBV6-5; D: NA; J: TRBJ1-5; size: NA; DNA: TGTGCCAGCAGATTGCGGGGGGATAGCAATCAGCCCCAGCATTTT; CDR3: CASRLRGDSNQPQHF
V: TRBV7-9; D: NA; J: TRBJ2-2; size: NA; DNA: TGTGCCAGCAGCACCCCAGCGACCTCGACCACCGGGGAGCTGTTTTTT; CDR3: CASSTPATSTTGELFF
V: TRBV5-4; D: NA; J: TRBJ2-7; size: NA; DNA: TGTGCCAGCAGCTTCCGGGGGTCAGGGTACGAGCAGTACTTC; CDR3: CASSFRGSGYEQYF
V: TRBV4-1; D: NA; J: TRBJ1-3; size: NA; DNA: TGCGCCAGCAGCCTCGGGGGGCGTGGACGGAGCTCTGGAAACACCATATATTTT; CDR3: CASSLGGRGRSSGNTIYF